This record looks at one TCR beta chain sequence and its context. The antigen remains undetermined. V lost 4 bases, J lost 5 bases, and 18 bases lay in between. The CDR3 contains 16 residues. Regarding the study as a whole: Tumor-infiltrating Treg TCR alpha and beta sequences overlapped most with tumor naive CD4+ T cells, then blood naive. In terms of TCR gene usage, tumor memory CD4+ T cells clustered together with blood and lymph node memory CD4+ cells, as well as with lymph node naive CD4+ cells.

Constant-region reverse primers amplified full-length variable regions, followed by semi-nested Nested Universal Primer A PCR. Each CDR3 protein gets one entry after TCRdb re-called the 5' RACE reads with MiXCR. The sample lists some 32,000 distinct CDR3 sequences; over 25% were seen once. Treg sorting used a CD4+CD25+CD127-/low gate. Material for sequencing was tumor-infiltrating Tregs sorted from the breast tumor. This TCR came from a female donor with breast cancer. V gene TRBV12-3 or TRBV12-4 combines with J gene TRBJ1-3; possibly TRBD1 for D (5 bases). The DNA of the CDR3 is TGTGCCAGCAGTTACGGGGCTCGTAAAGCAAGAAACACCATATATTTT. Amino acid sequence: CASSYGARKARNTIYF.